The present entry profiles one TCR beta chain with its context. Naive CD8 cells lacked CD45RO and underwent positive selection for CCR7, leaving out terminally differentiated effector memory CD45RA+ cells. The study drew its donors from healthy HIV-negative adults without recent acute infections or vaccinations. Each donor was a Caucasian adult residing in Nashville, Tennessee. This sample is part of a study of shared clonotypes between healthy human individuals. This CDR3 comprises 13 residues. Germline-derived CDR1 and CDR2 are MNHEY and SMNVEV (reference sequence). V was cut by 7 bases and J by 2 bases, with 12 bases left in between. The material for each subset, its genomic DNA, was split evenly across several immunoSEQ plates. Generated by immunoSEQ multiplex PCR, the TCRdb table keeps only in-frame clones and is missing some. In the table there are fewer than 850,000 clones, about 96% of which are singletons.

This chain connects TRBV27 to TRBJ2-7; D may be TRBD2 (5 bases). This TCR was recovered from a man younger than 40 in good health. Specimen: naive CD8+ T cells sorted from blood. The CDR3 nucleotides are TGTGCCAGCATGATAATCGGGACCTACGAGCAGTACTTC. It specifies CASMIIGTYEQYF.